This T cell receptor beta chain stems from a study of blood T cell repertoires in COVID-19. About the research overall: Samples taken during acute and convalescent COVID-19 were collected in the United States, Italy and Spain.

Germline values: CDR1 LNHDA, CDR2 SQIVND (reference sequence). The CDR3 is made up of 12 amino acids. Trimming left V 3 bases short and J 13 bases short, with 15 bases between. Assay: immunoSEQ multiplex PCR; the TCRdb copy retains only in-frame clones and omits some. The sample holds over 130,000 clones; 84% are singletons and the top ten take nearly 3.5%. Living in 25 or so US areas, the participants were between about 18 and 95 years of age. Participant-given clinical history determined each cohort assignment. The clonotype was recovered from a woman in her forties or fifties with acute COVID-19. What was sequenced was PBMCs or T cells enriched from blood (not recorded which). The V call is TRBV19, the J call TRBJ1-2; TRBD1 might be the D (6 bases). Here the CDR3 reads CASSIPRQELTF. The CDR3 DNA reads TGTGCCAGTAGTATCCCCCGACAGGAGCTCACCTTC.